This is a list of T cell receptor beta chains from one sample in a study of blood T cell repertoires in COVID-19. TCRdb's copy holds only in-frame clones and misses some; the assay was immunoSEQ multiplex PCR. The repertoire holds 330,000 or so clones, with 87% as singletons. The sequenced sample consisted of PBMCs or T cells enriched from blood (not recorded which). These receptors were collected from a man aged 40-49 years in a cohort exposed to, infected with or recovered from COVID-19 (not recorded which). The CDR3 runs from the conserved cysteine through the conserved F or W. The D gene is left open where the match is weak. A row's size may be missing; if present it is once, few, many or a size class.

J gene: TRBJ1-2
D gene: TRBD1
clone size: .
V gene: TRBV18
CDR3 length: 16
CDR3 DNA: TGTGCCAGCTCACCCCGGGACAGCCCTTCAGGGGATGGCTACACCTTC
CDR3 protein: CASSPRDSPSGDGYTF

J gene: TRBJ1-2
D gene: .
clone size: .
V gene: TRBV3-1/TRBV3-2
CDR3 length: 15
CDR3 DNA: TGTGCCAGCAGCCAAGGGACAGACCAATCGTGGGGCTACACCTTC
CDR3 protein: CASSQGTDQSWGYTF

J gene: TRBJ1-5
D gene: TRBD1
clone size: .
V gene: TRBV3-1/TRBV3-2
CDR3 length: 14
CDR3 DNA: TGTGCCAGCAGCACGGGACAGGGGAGACAGCCCCAGCATTTT
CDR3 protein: CASSTGQGRQPQHF

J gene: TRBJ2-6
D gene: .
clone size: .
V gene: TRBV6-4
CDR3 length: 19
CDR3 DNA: TGTGCCAGCAGTCCCCAACCCAATCCGGCGGGCTCTGGGGCCAACGTCCTGACTTTC
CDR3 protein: CASSPQPNPAGSGANVLTF

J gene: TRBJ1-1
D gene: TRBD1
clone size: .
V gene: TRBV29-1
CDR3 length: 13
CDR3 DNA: TGCAGCGCTGGACAGGGGGCGCGGACTGAAGCTTTCTTT
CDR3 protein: CSAGQGARTEAFF

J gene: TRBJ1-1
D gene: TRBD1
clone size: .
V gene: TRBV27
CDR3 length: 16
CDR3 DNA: TGTGCCAGCAGTTCGTCACAGGGGCGTATGAACACTGAAGCTTTCTTT
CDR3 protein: CASSSSQGRMNTEAFF

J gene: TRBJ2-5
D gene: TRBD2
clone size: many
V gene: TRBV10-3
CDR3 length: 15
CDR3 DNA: TGTGCCATCAGTGAGTCGTCAGCGGGAGCCGAGACCCAGTACTTC
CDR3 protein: CAISESSAGAETQYF

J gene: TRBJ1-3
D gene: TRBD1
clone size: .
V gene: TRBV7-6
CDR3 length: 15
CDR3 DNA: TGTGCCAGCAGCGCCGGGACAGAAGTTGGAAACACCATATATTTT
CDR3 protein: CASSAGTEVGNTIYF

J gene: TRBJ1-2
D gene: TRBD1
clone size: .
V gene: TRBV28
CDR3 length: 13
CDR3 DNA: TGTGCCAGCAGGGCCCAAGACAGGGATGGCTACACCTTC
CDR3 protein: CASRAQDRDGYTF

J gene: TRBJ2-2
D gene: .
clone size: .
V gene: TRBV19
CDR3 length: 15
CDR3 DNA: TGTGCCAGTTCTCAGGGAAGGGGTTACACCGGGGAGCTGTTTTTT
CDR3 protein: CASSQGRGYTGELFF

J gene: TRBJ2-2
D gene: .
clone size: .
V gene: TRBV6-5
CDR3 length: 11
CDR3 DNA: TGTGCCAGCGGGGGGACCGGGGAGCTGTTTTTT
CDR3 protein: CASGGTGELFF

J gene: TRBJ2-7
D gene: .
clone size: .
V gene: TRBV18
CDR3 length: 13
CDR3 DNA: TGTGCCAGCTCACTAGACACTCTCTACGAGCAGTACTTC
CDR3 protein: CASSLDTLYEQYF

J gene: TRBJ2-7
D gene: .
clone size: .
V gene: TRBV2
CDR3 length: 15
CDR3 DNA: TGTGCCAGCACAGGCGGCGCTTTGGGAGATTACGAGCAGTACTTC
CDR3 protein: CASTGGALGDYEQYF

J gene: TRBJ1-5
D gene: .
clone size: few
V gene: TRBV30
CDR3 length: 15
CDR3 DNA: TGTGCCTGGAGTGCAGGATCGGGAGGAGACCAGCCCCAGCATTTT
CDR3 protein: CAWSAGSGGDQPQHF

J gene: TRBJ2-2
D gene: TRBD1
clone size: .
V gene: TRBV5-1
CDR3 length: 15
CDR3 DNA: TGCGCCAGCAGCCAGGGACAGGGCGGCACCGGGGAGCTGTTTTTT
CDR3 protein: CASSQGQGGTGELFF

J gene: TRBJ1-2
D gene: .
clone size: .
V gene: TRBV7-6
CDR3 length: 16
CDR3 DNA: TGTGCCAGCAGCTTAGTAGGGACACCTTCTAACTATGGCTACACCTTC
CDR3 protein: CASSLVGTPSNYGYTF

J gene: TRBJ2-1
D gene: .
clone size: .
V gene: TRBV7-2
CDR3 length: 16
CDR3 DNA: TGTGCCAGCAGCTTAGGCATGAGGGCCCGGGGGAATGAGCAGTTCTTC
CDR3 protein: CASSLGMRARGNEQFF

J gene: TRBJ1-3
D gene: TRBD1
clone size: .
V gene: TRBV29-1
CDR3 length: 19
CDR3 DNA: TGCAGCGTTGAAGAGTGGGGTATCGACAGGGGGGTCCCTGGAAACACCATATATTTT
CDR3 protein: CSVEEWGIDRGVPGNTIYF

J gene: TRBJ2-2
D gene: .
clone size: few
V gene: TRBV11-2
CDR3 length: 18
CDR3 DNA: TGTGCCAGCAGCTTAGACCCTGATAAAGGGGGGAACACCGGGGAGCTGTTTTTT
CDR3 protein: CASSLDPDKGGNTGELFF

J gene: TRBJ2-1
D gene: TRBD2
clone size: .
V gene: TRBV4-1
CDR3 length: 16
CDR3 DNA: TGCGCCAGCAGCCCCCCCGGGACTAGTCACGGGGATGAGCAGTTCTTC
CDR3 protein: CASSPPGTSHGDEQFF

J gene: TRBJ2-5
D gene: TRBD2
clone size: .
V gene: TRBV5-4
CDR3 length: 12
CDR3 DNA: TGTGCCAGCAGCCCCGGGGGGAAGACCCAGTACTTC
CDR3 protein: CASSPGGKTQYF

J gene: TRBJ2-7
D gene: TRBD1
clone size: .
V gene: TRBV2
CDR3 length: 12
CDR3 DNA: TGTGCCAGCGGGACAGGGGGCAATGAGCAGTACTTC
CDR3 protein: CASGTGGNEQYF

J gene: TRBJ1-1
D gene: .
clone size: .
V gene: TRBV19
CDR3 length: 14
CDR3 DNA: TGTGCCAGTAGTTCACAGGGATTGAACACTGAAGCTTTCTTT
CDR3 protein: CASSSQGLNTEAFF

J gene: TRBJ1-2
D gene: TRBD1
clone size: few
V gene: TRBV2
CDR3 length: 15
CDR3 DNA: TGTGCCAGCAGGCGGGACAGGGGGGGTGGTTATGGCTACACCTTC
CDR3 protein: CASRRDRGGGYGYTF

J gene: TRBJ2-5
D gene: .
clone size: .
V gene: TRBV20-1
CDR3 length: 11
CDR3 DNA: TGCAGTGCTACTAGTGGGGAGACCCAGTACTTC
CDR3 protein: CSATSGETQYF

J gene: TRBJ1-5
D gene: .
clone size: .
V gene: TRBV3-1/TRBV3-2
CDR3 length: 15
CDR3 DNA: TGTGCCAGCAGCCAATCTGGGGGCCCCAATCAGCCCCAGCATTTT
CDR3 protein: CASSQSGGPNQPQHF

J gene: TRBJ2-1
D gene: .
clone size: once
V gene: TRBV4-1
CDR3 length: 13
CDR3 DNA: TGCGCCAGCAGCCAAGAGCTCCGAGGAGTGCAGTTCTTC
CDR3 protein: CASSQELRGVQFF

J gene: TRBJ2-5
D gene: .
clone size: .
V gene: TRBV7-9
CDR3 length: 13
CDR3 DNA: TGTGCCAGCAGCCCCACAGGTAGAGAGACCCAGTACTTC
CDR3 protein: CASSPTGRETQYF

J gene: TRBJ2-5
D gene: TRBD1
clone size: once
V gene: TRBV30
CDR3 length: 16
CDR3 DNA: TGTGCCGCCCTAAAAAGTCGGGACAGATTTCAAGAGACCCAGTACTTC
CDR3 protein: CAALKSRDRFQETQYF

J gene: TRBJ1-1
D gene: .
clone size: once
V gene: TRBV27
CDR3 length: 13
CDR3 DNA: TGTGCCAGCAAAGCCGGGGTTGGACCCGAAGCTTTCTTT
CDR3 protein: CASKAGVGPEAFF

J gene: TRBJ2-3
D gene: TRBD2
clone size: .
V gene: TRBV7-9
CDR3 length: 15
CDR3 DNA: TGTGCCAGCAGCGATCGTGGACTAGCGGGAGATACGCAGTATTTT
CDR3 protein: CASSDRGLAGDTQYF

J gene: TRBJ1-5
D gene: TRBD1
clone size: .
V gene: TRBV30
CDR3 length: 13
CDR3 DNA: TGTGCCTGGAATCCAGGGGGCAGTCAGCCCCAGCATTTT
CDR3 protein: CAWNPGGSQPQHF

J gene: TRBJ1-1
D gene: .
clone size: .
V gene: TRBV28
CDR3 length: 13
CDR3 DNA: TGTGCCAGCAGTTTGACAGCGGGCGGTGAAGCTTTCTTT
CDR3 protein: CASSLTAGGEAFF

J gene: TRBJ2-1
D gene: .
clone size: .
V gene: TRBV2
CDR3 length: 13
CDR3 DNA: TGTGCCAGCAGTGGGACAGCCGTCAATGAGCAGTTCTTC
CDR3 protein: CASSGTAVNEQFF

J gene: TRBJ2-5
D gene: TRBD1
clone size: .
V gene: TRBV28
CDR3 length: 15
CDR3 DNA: TGTGCCAGCAGAGACGGACAGGAAGGGAAAGAGACCCAGTACTTC
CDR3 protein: CASRDGQEGKETQYF

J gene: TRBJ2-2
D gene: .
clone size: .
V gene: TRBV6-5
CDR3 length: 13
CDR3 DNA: TGTGCCGCGAAAACCCGGGGAACCGGGGAGCTGTTTTTT
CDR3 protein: CAAKTRGTGELFF

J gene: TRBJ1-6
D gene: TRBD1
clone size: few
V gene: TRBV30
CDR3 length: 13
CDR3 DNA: TGTGCCTGCCACCGGGACAGAAATTCACCCCTCCACTTT
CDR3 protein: CACHRDRNSPLHF

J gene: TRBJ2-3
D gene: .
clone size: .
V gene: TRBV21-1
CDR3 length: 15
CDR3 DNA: TGTGCCAGCAGCTTAAGGGGAAACCGCACAGATACGCAGTATTTT
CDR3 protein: CASSLRGNRTDTQYF

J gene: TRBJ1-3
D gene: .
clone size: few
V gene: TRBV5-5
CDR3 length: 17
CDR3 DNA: TGTGCCAGCAGCTTGGAGGCCGGGGGGCTCTCTGGAAACACCATATATTTT
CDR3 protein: CASSLEAGGLSGNTIYF

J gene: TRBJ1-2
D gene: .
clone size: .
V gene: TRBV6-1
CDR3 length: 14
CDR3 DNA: TGTGCCAGCAGTGAGGGACTTACGATTTATGGCTACACCTTC
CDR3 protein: CASSEGLTIYGYTF

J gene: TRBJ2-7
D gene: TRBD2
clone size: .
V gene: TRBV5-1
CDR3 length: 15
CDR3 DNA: TGCGCCAGCAGCGTTGCGGGACTAGCGCTATACGAGCAGTACTTC
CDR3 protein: CASSVAGLALYEQYF

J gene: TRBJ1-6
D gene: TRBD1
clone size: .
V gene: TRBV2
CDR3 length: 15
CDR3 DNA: TGTGCCAGCAGTGGGGAAGGGACAGATAATTCACCCCTCCACTTT
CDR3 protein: CASSGEGTDNSPLHF

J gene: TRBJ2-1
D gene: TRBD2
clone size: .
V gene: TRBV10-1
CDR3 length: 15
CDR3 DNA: TGCGCCAGCAGTCCTAGCGGGAGCTCCTACAATGAGCAGTTCTTC
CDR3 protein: CASSPSGSSYNEQFF

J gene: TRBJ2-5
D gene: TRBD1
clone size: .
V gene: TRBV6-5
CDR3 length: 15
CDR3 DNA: TGTGCCAGCAGCGTTGGGACAGGGGGCGGGAAGACCCAGTACTTC
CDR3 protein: CASSVGTGGGKTQYF

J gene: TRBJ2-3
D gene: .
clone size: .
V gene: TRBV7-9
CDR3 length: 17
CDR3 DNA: TGTGCCAGCAGCTTAGACGCGGACTCTATTATCACAGATACGCAGTATTTT
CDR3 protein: CASSLDADSIITDTQYF